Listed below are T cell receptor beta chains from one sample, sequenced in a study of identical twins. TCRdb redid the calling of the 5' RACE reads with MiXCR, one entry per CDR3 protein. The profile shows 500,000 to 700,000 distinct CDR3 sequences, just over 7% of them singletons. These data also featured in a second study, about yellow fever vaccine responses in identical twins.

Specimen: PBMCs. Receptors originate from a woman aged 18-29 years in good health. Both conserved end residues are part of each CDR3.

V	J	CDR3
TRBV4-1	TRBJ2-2	CASSQGYRGRPGELFF
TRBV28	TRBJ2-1	CASRGQGPSSYNEQFF
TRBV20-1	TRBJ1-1	CSARDRGLNTEAFF
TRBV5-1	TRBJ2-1	CASSGVAGDWDNEQFF
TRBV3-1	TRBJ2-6	CASSRGQSSGANVLTF
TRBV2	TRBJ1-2	CASRPSGGGGYTF
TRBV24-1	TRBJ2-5	CATSDDHRQETQYF
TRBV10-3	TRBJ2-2	CAISFGGAGELFF
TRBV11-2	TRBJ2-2	CASNRVAGELFF
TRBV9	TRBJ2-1	CASSRTGESGNEQFF
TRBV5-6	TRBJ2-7	CASRRSGQGTCEQYF
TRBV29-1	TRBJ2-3	CSVEVTASGTDTQYF
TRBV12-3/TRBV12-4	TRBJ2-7	CASRGQNSYEQYF
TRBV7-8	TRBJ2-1	CASGGGANNEQFF
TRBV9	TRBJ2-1	CASSVLGGIDEQFF
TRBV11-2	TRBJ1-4	CASSFRVATNEKLFF